The 10 T cell receptor beta chains in this list originate from one sample, sequenced in a study of response to subunit inactivated influenza vaccine. Each CDR3 protein is one row after TCRdb ran MiXCR on the RT-PCR reads. The sample shows 500,000 to 750,000 distinct CDR3 sequences, roughly 15% of them seen only once. This specimen was PBMCs from blood, taken less than 13 days after vaccination. The receptors were gathered from a man aged 50 to 60 who received an inactivated influenza vaccine.

The chain links TRBV3-1 to TRBJ1-1; no clear D. With 4 bases removed from V and 1 base from J, the gap between germline ends came to 13 bases. The germline gives CDR1 LGHDT, CDR2 YNNKEL (reference sequence). The CDR3 is made up of 15 amino acids. As DNA, the CDR3 is TGTGCCAGCAGCCTCTCTCTGGGAAAGAACACTGAAGCTTTCTTT. It specifies CASSLSLGKNTEAFF.

The rearrangement links TRBV5-1 to TRBJ2-7, with D unclear. The CDR3 totals 15 residues. Germline-derived CDR1 and CDR2 are SGHRS and YFSETQ. The ends were cut back, 4 bases at V and 3 bases at J, with 17 bases in the middle. DNA for the CDR3: TGCGCCAGCAGCCTCGCCGCGACGGTGGACTACGAGCAGTACTTC. This sequence encodes CASSLAATVDYEQYF.

This clonotype was recorded many times. The chain is built from TRBV7-2 and TRBJ2-1, with D tentatively TRBD1 or TRBD2 (5 bases each). V was clipped by 3 bases and J by 6 bases, with 18 bases between them. Per the germline V gene, CDR1 is SGHTA and CDR2 is FQGNSA. The CDR3 has 16 residues. The chain's CDR3 is CASSFPGQRLFNEQFF. In DNA form, the CDR3 reads TGTGCCAGCAGCTTTCCGGGGCAGCGGCTCTTCAATGAGCAGTTCTTC. The whole variable domain, filled in from reference TRBV7-2 and TRBJ2-1, reads GAGVSQSPSNKVTEKGKDVELRCDPISGHTALYWYRQSLGQGLEFLIYFQGNSAPDKSGLPSDRFSAERTGGSVSTLTIQRTQQEDSAVYLCASSFPGQRLFNEQFFGPGTRLTVL.

This clonotype has only a few counts. The rearrangement uses TRBV9 and TRBJ2-2; 13 bases agree with TRBD2. The CDR3 consists of 17 residues. Germline V CDR1 and CDR2: SGDLS, YYNGEE. Losses at the gene ends were 2 bases for V and 9 bases for J; bases not matched to a gene: 10. The DNA for the CDR3 is TGTGCCAGCAGCGTTGGGACTAGCGGGAAGAGCGCCAGGGAGCTGTTTTTT. Amino acid sequence: CASSVGTSGKSARELFF.

This clonotype occurred a few times. The chain carries TRBV4-1 and TRBJ2-5, with TRBD2 identical over 9 bases. This CDR3 contains 16 residues. The J segment lost 4 bases and the V segment lost 6 bases, leaving 12 bases of the junction unmatched. From germline, CDR1 is MGHRA and CDR2 YSYEKL. CDR3 protein: CASRRSAGGQGETQYF. CDR3 DNA sequence: TGCGCCAGCAGAAGAAGCGCGGGGGGGCAAGGAGAGACCCAGTACTTC.

The rearrangement joins TRBV4-2 to TRBJ1-1; D gene ambiguous. Germline assignment: CDR1 LGHNA and CDR2 YNFKEQ. This CDR3 has 12 residues. V lost 10 bases and J lost 7, with 16 bases in between. CDR3 bases: TGTGCCATGGGCCCCGGGCTCGGTGAAGCTTTCTTT. Protein: CAMGPGLGEAFF.

This clonotype was observed a few times. The rearrangement uses TRBV30 and TRBJ1-5, with TRBD1 matching over 7 bases. J lost 4 bases, V lost 7 bases, and 7 bases had no gene match. The CDR3 has 13 residues. Germline CDR1 and CDR2: GTSNPN and SVGIG (reference sequence). The CDR3 is CAYQSGQNQPQHF. The CDR3 nucleotides read TGTGCCTACCAGTCGGGACAGAATCAGCCCCAGCATTTT.

A remark on this clonotype: This clone may be a read error of a much larger clone one base away. This chain links TRBV4-3 with TRBJ2-1, with 9 bases matching TRBD2. The CDR3 is made up of 17 amino acids. The germline CDR1 and CDR2 sequences are LGHNA and YSLEER. CDR3 DNA: TGCGCCTGCAGCCAAGATCTAGCGGGAAGCTCCTACAATGAGCAGTTCTTC. Its protein product is CACSQDLAGSSYNEQFF.

This clonotype was seen a handful of times. The rearrangement links TRBV20-1 to TRBJ2-1; D is unresolved. V lost 6 bases and J 8 bases, leaving 14 bases between the germline ends. The CDR3 is 12 residues long. Germline V gene lookup returns CDR1 DFQATT and CDR2 SNEGSKA (reference sequence). This CDR3 is CSATTKGDEQFF. The CDR3 DNA reads as TGCAGTGCCACGACAAAGGGCGATGAGCAGTTCTTC.

This clonotype was seen a few times. The chain carries TRBV12-3 or TRBV12-4 and TRBJ2-1; D might be TRBD2 (6 bases). Trimming took off 5 bases at V and 1 base at J, with 15 bases between the two ends. The CDR3 has 16 amino acids. CDR3 protein: CASSPRLGGSYNEQFF. For the CDR3, the DNA is TGTGCCAGCAGTCCTCGACTAGGAGGTTCCTACAATGAGCAGTTCTTC.